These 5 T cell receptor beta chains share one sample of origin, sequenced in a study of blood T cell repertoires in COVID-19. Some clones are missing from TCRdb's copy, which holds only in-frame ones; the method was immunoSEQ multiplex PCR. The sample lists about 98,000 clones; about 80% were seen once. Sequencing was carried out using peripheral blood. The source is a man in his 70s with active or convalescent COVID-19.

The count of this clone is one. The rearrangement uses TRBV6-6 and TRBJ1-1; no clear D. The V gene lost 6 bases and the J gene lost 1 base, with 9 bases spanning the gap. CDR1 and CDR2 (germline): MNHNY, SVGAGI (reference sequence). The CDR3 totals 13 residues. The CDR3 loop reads CASRRHSNTEAFF. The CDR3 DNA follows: TGTGCCAGCAGAAGACATTCGAACACTGAAGCTTTCTTT.

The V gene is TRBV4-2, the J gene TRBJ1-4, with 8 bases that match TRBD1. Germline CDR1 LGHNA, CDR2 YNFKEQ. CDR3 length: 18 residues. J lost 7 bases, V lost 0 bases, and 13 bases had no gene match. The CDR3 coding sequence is TGTGCCAGCAGCCAAGACGGCCCCCGAACAGGGGGGAGTGAAAAACTGTTTTTT. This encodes CASSQDGPRTGGSEKLFF.

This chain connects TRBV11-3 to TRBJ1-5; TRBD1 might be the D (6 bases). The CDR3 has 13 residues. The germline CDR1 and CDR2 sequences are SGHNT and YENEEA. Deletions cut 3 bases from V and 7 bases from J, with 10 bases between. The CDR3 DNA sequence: TGTGCCAGCAGCTTGGCAGGGGACCAGCCCCAGCATTTT. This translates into CASSLAGDQPQHF.

This CDR3 is CASSLGLGNEQFF. In DNA form, the CDR3 reads TGTGCCAGCAGCTTAGGACTGGGCAATGAGCAGTTCTTC. J is TRBJ2-1 and V is TRBV7-3, with D possibly TRBD2 on 5 matching bases. The CDR3 is made up of 13 amino acids. Trimming cost V 2 bases and J 6 bases, with 8 bases left between them. Germline lookup yields CDR1 SGHTA and CDR2 FQGTGA.

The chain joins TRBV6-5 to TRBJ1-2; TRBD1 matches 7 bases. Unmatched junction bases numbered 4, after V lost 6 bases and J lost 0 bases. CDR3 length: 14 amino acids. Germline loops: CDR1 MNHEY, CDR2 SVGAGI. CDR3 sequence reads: CASSSGQPNYGYTF. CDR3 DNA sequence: TGTGCCAGCAGCTCGGGACAGCCTAACTATGGCTACACCTTC.